This passage covers 4 T cell receptor beta chains from one sample sequenced in a study of regulatory T cells in long-lasting Graves disease. Combining iRepertoire HTBI primers with Arm-PCR of CDR3 regions, the authors built TCR beta libraries. In TCRdb, the multiplex PCR reads were re-called with MiXCR into one record per CDR3 protein. The sample consists of roughly 400,000 distinct CDR3 sequences, over 15% of them appearing once. As for time point: newly diagnosed GD, antithyroid drugs for less than 3 months. Generation of the TCR library employed RNA extracted from PBMCs. These records were also assigned to another study, of T cells in Graves' hyperthyroidism and ophthalmopathy.

This specimen consisted of peripheral blood mononuclear cells (PBMCs), obtained at new diagnosis, from a patient treated with antithyroid drugs. The source of these receptors is a young woman with Graves disease.

This chain links TRBV5-5 with TRBJ2-1; D could derive from TRBD1 or TRBD2 (5 bases each). The CDR3 runs to 13 residues. CDR1 is SGHKS and CDR2 is YYEKEE in the germline V gene (reference sequence). Trimming shortened V by 5 bases and J by 8 bases, and 14 bases separated the two germline ends. The CDR3 loop is CASSLPVGDEQFF. In DNA form, the CDR3 reads TGTGCCAGCAGTCTGCCCGTGGGGGATGAGCAGTTCTTC.

The rearrangement links TRBV6-1 to TRBJ1-3; maybe TRBD1 (6 bases). The CDR3 has 14 amino acids. Trimming shortened V by 8 bases and J by 4 bases, and 15 bases separated the two germline ends. Germline CDR1 reads MNHNS; CDR2 reads SASEGT. The CDR3 reads CASGDRLKGNTIYF. DNA of the CDR3: TGTGCCAGCGGAGACAGGCTGAAGGGAAACACCATATATTTT.

This clonotype was counted at least ten times. The V and J genes are TRBV5-1 and TRBJ2-5, with D possibly TRBD1 on 5 matching bases. With 4 bases removed from V and 2 bases from J, the gap between germline ends came to 15 bases. This CDR3 is built from 15 residues. CDR1 and CDR2 (germline): SGHRS, YFSETQ. This CDR3 is CASSTTGREQETQYF. CDR3 sequence (DNA): TGCGCCAGCAGCACAACGGGCAGGGAACAAGAGACCCAGTACTTC.

In this sample, this clonotype turned up many times. The chain recombines TRBV11-2 with TRBJ2-5; 12 bases map to TRBD2. The CDR3 extends over 18 amino acids. Trimming cost V 5 bases and J 1 base; bases outside gene matches: 11. Germline V gene lookup returns CDR1 SGHAT and CDR2 FQNNGV. The CDR3 region is CASSPMLGLAGSQETQYF. DNA of the CDR3: TGTGCCAGCAGCCCCATGTTAGGACTAGCGGGATCCCAAGAGACCCAGTACTTC.